Below, 27 T cell receptor beta chains from the same sample are listed, as sequenced in a study of blood T cell repertoires in COVID-19. The assay was immunoSEQ multiplex PCR, and TCRdb's table has in-frame clones only and misses some. Of 300,000 to 350,000 clones in the sample, approximately 90% were seen once. Sequenced: peripheral blood. The receptor set was obtained from a man aged 25-45 years with COVID-19, enrolled during active disease.

This chain uses TRBV30 with TRBJ2-7, with D possibly TRBD1 on 5 matching bases. The CDR3 sequence is 11 residues long. Trimming pared 5 bases from V and 2 bases from J, leaving 7 bases between. Germline CDR1 GTSNPN, CDR2 SVGIG (reference sequence). CDR3 nucleotides: TGTGCCTGGTCCAGGGCCTACGAGCAGTACTTC. It translates to CAWSRAYEQYF.

The V and J genes are TRBV23-1 and TRBJ2-7; tentative D call: TRBD2 (5 bases). TRBV23-1 is sorted into the ORF group, with uncertain function. The CDR3 length is 16 residues. V gave up 3 bases and J gave up 3 bases, with 18 bases separating them. CDR3 nucleotide sequence: TGCGCCAGCAGTCATTCGAAGGGAGTTAAGGTCTACGAGCAGTACTTC. As protein: CASSHSKGVKVYEQYF.

The chain recombines TRBV5-1 with TRBJ2-3; D remains unclear. V lost 0 bases and J 1 base, leaving 12 bases between the germline ends. The CDR3 runs 16 residues. CDR1 and CDR2 (germline): SGHRS, YFSETQ. CDR3 sequence reads: CASSLASLIGTDTQYF. In DNA, the CDR3 is TGCGCCAGCAGCTTGGCATCCCTTATAGGCACAGATACGCAGTATTTT.

The V gene is TRBV19, the J gene TRBJ1-5; weak D call: TRBD1 (6 bases). Germline values: CDR1 LNHDA, CDR2 SQIVND (reference sequence). The CDR3 extends over 14 amino acids. The V end was cut by 6 bases, the J end by 3 bases, with 12 bases between. The CDR3 DNA follows: TGTGCCAGTAGACCGGGACAATTCAATCAGCCCCAGCATTTT. This sequence encodes CASRPGQFNQPQHF.

V is TRBV27 and J is TRBJ1-6; a weak D match, TRBD1 (5 bases). The V end was cut by 5 bases, the J end by 6 bases, with 11 bases between. This CDR3 has 14 residues. Germline CDR1 is MNHEY and CDR2 is SMNVEV (reference sequence). CDR3 coding DNA: TGTGCCAGCAGTGTGGTTGGGGCTAATTCACCCCTCCACTTT. It yields the protein CASSVVGANSPLHF.

V is TRBV18 and J is TRBJ1-3, with D unclear. The CDR3 consists of 14 residues. Germline assignment: CDR1 KGHSH and CDR2 LQKENI. V was trimmed by 5 bases and J by 1 base, leaving 9 bases between them. CDR3: CASSSSGSGNTIYF. The CDR3 DNA reads as TGTGCCAGCTCATCTTCAGGATCTGGAAACACCATATATTTT.

The genes are TRBV9 and TRBJ2-5, with 9 positions matching TRBD1. This CDR3 region has 15 residues. V lost 4 bases and J lost 5; bases outside the gene matches: 9. The germline V gene has CDR1 SGDLS and CDR2 YYNGEE. CDR3 loop: CASSPTGGLEETQYF. The CDR3 DNA follows: TGTGCCAGCAGCCCGACAGGGGGTCTTGAGGAGACCCAGTACTTC.

The chain combines TRBV7-2 with TRBJ2-2, with D perhaps matching TRBD2 (6 bases). The CDR3 contains 16 residues. The V gene's germline CDR1 is SGHTA and CDR2 FQGNSA. The germline V and J ends were trimmed by 0 bases and 7 bases, with 15 bases remaining between them. CDR3 nucleotides: TGTGCCAGCAGCTTAGCTTCCGGGACTTCTGGCGGGGAGCTGTTTTTT. This sequence encodes CASSLASGTSGGELFF.

This clone showed up just once. The CDR3: CASSFTGAKRTEAFF. The CDR3 nucleotides are TGCGCCAGCAGCTTCACAGGGGCCAAGAGGACTGAAGCTTTCTTT. The chain has TRBV5-1 and TRBJ1-1, with TRBD1 matching over 7 bases. The germline CDR1 and CDR2 sequences are SGHRS and YFSETQ. CDR3 length: 15 amino acids. V shed 2 bases and J 5 bases; nucleotides not matched to a gene: 9. Combining the CDR3 with reference TRBV5-1 and TRBJ1-1 gives the whole variable domain KAGVTQTPRYLIKTRGQQVTLSCSPISGHRSVSWYQQTPGQGLQFLFEYFSETQRNKGNFPGRFSGRQFSNSRSEMNVSTLELGDSALYLCASSFTGAKRTEAFFGQGTRLTVV.

The chain combines TRBV7-2 with TRBJ2-2; 8 nucleotides line up with TRBD1. The CDR3 is 16 amino acids. J lost 6 bases, V lost 1 base, and 7 bases had no gene match. CDR1 is SGHTA and CDR2 is FQGNSA in the germline V gene. CDR3 loop: CASSLGGRGRAGELFF. The CDR3 nucleotides are TGTGCCAGCAGCTTAGGTGGCAGGGGGCGGGCCGGGGAGCTGTTTTTT. Supplemented by reference TRBV7-2 and TRBJ2-2, the full variable domain reads GAGVSQSPSNKVTEKGKDVELRCDPISGHTALYWYRQSLGQGLEFLIYFQGNSAPDKSGLPSDRFSAERTGGSVSTLTIQRTQQEDSAVYLCASSLGGRGRAGELFFGEGSRLTVL.

V gene TRBV11-2 combines with J gene TRBJ2-5, with D uncertain. The CDR3 spans 12 residues. Germline V lookup: CDR1 SGHAT, CDR2 FQNNGV. Deletions cut 2 bases from V and 3 bases from J, with 4 bases between. The CDR3 is CASSLSEETQYF. The DNA of the CDR3 is TGTGCCAGCAGCTTATCAGAAGAGACCCAGTACTTC.

The chain couples TRBV18 to TRBJ1-4; perhaps TRBD1 as D (6 bases). V was pared by 3 bases and J by 4 bases, with 12 bases between. Germline V gives CDR1 KGHSH, CDR2 LQKENI. CDR3 size: 15 residues. The DNA of the CDR3 is TGTGCCAGCTCACCCCAACAGGGCCTTAATGAAAAACTGTTTTTT. Its protein is CASSPQQGLNEKLFF.

This chain connects TRBV23-1 to TRBJ2-3; D uncertain. TRBV23-1 counts as an open reading frame of uncertain function. V shed 3 bases and J shed 0 bases, with 7 bases lying between them. The CDR3 extends over 14 amino acids. The CDR3 DNA sequence: TGCGCCAGCAGTCACCCAAATAGCACAGATACGCAGTATTTT. It translates to CASSHPNSTDTQYF.

The chain has TRBV24-1 and TRBJ2-7; 9 bases are shared with TRBD1. V shed 3 bases, J shed 6 bases, and the junction held 8 bases outside the gene matches. Germline V CDR1 and CDR2: KGHDR, SFDVKD. The CDR3 is made up of 15 amino acids. Written as DNA, the CDR3 is TGTGCCACCAGTGATCCTCCGGGACAGGGTACCGAGCAGTACTTC. Protein: CATSDPPGQGTEQYF.

The gene calls are TRBV2 and TRBJ2-7; 8 positions agree with TRBD1. The V gene end was trimmed by 7 bases and the J gene end by 5 bases; junction bases not matched to a gene: 4. The V gene's germline CDR1 is SNHLY and CDR2 FYNNEI. This CDR3 region has 12 residues. Here the CDR3 DNA reads TGTGCCAGCAAAGCAGGGGGCGACGAGCAGTACTTC. Its translation is CASKAGGDEQYF.

The chain is built from TRBV5-1 and TRBJ2-3, with a tentative D call TRBD1 (5 bases). V gave up 2 bases and J gave up 4 bases, with 8 bases separating them. The V gene's germline CDR1 is SGHRS and CDR2 YFSETQ. This CDR3 is 13 amino acids long. The CDR3: CASSFGAADTQYF. In DNA, the CDR3 is TGCGCCAGCAGCTTTGGGGCGGCAGATACGCAGTATTTT.

This clone occurred a few times. The chain links TRBV7-2 to TRBJ2-5; TRBD2 matches 9 bases. There are 17 residues in the CDR3. The germline CDR1 and CDR2 sequences are SGHTA and FQGNSA. J lost 2 bases, V lost 5 bases, and 12 bases had no gene match. In DNA, the CDR3 is TGTGCCAGCAGCCTACAGTCGACGAGCGGGGGGCAAGAGACCCAGTACTTC. Amino acids: CASSLQSTSGGQETQYF. Full variable domain (rest looked up from reference TRBV7-2 and TRBJ2-5): GAGVSQSPSNKVTEKGKDVELRCDPISGHTALYWYRQSLGQGLEFLIYFQGNSAPDKSGLPSDRFSAERTGGSVSTLTIQRTQQEDSAVYLCASSLQSTSGGQETQYFGPGTRLLVL.

CDR3 loop: CASSESGTGISYEQYF. In DNA, the CDR3 is TGTGCCAGCAGTGAATCAGGGACAGGGATATCCTACGAGCAGTACTTC. V gene TRBV6-1 combines with J gene TRBJ2-7; 9 nucleotides line up with TRBD1. CDR1 and CDR2 from the germline V gene are MNHNS and SASEGT. The V gene end was trimmed by 2 bases and the J gene end by 1 base; junction bases not matched to a gene: 6. The CDR3 totals 16 residues.

The chain combines TRBV7-9 with TRBJ2-3; 7 bases map to TRBD2. Germline V gene data show CDR1 as SEHNR and CDR2 as FQNEAQ (reference sequence). V gave up 1 base and J gave up 7 bases; unmatched junction bases: 8. CDR3 size: 15 residues. Written as DNA, the CDR3 is TGTGCCAGCAGCTTAGGGAGCGGGATGGGAAATACGCAGTATTTT. Amino acid sequence: CASSLGSGMGNTQYF.

This chain links TRBV7-9 with TRBJ2-7; tentatively, D is TRBD2 (6 bases). Trimming took 4 bases from V and 4 from J, leaving 20 bases between them. This CDR3 region has 16 residues. CDR1 and CDR2 (germline): SEHNR, FQNEAQ (reference sequence). CDR3 residues: CASSYGSARGGYEQYF. The CDR3 coding sequence is TGTGCCAGCAGCTACGGGAGCGCCCGGGGTGGTTACGAGCAGTACTTC.

The gene calls are TRBV4-1 and TRBJ2-7, with 11 positions matching TRBD2. V was pared by 3 bases and J by 0 bases, with 10 bases of the junction left unmatched. The length of the CDR3 is 18 residues. From germline, CDR1 is MGHRA and CDR2 YSYEKL. In DNA, the CDR3 is TGCGCCAGCAGCCATGAATCCGGGACTAGCGGTTCCTCCTACGAGCAGTACTTC. Translating gives CASSHESGTSGSSYEQYF.

The chain combines TRBV19 with TRBJ1-5; TRBD1 aligns across 9 bases. Germline CDR1 LNHDA, CDR2 SQIVND (reference sequence). Trimming at V came to 6 bases and at J to 5 bases, leaving 5 bases not matched to a gene. This CDR3 spans 14 amino acids. CDR3 coding DNA: TGTGCCAGTAGCCGGGACAGGGAGGATCAGCCCCAGCATTTT. It encodes CASSRDREDQPQHF.

This chain's CDR3 is CASSPGQARYGYTF. In nucleotides, the CDR3 is TGTGCCAGCAGTCCGGGACAGGCTCGCTATGGCTACACCTTC. The chain carries TRBV28 and TRBJ1-2, with 8 bases that match TRBD1. From germline, CDR1 is MDHEN and CDR2 SYDVKM. J gave up 4 bases and V 5 bases, and 6 bases lay outside the gene matches. This CDR3 has 14 residues.

This sequence joins TRBV19 and TRBJ2-7; 7 nucleotides line up with TRBD1. The V gene end was trimmed by 1 base and the J gene end by 6 bases; junction bases not matched to a gene: 6. This CDR3 is 14 amino acids long. Germline assignment: CDR1 LNHDA and CDR2 SQIVND (reference sequence). The CDR3 protein is CASSIVTGAGEQYF. CDR3 coding DNA: TGTGCCAGTAGTATAGTTACAGGGGCCGGCGAGCAGTACTTC.

The J gene is TRBJ2-1, the V gene TRBV2, with 7 bases fitting TRBD2. J lost 4 bases, V lost 1 base, and 4 bases had no gene match. Per germline, CDR1 SNHLY and CDR2 FYNNEI. The CDR3 runs to 15 residues. The CDR3 DNA reads TGTGCCAGCAGTGAAGATCAAGCGGGGTACAATGAGCAGTTCTTC. It encodes CASSEDQAGYNEQFF.

The chain couples TRBV7-2 to TRBJ2-5, with TRBD2 identical over 12 bases. In germline, CDR1 is SGHTA, CDR2 FQGNSA. V gave up 0 bases and J gave up 5 bases; unmatched junction bases: 10. This CDR3 contains 18 residues. CDR3 sequence: CASSLARLAGGMKETQYF. CDR3 in DNA: TGTGCCAGCAGCTTAGCGCGCCTAGCGGGGGGGATGAAGGAGACCCAGTACTTC.

CDR3 loop: CASSYRGITAGANVLTF. CDR3 sequence (DNA): TGTGCCAGCAGTTACCGCGGTATTACGGCTGGGGCCAACGTCCTGACTTTC. The chain carries TRBV6-2 or TRBV6-3 and TRBJ2-6, with D unclear. Germline V CDR1 and CDR2: MNHEY, SVGEGT. Trimming shortened V by 2 bases and J by 2 bases, and 13 bases separated the two germline ends. The CDR3 has 17 residues.